Here is one TCR beta chain with its context. The entry originates in a study of blood T cell repertoires in COVID-19. This CDR3 is built from 14 residues. After removal of 2 bases from V and 9 bases from J, the junction contained 8 bases not matched to a gene. Germline V CDR1 and CDR2: MNHNS, SASEGT. Assay used: immunoSEQ multiplex PCR; TCRdb lists only in-frame clones, some missing. The sample consists of about 260,000 clones, approximately 89% of them appearing once. This TCR was sampled from a man between 40 and 49 years old with active or convalescent COVID-19. Sequenced input: peripheral blood. J is TRBJ2-5 and V is TRBV6-1; 8 bases are shared with TRBD1. In DNA form, the CDR3 reads TGTGCCAGCAGTGAATGGACAGGGTCCCTGGCCCAGTACTTC. Protein product: CASSEWTGSLAQYF.